The T cell receptor beta chain described here comes from a study of beta chain features in type 1 diabetes. Findings of the study overall: Short templates might get an advantage during PCR, and this would be equal in patients and controls. Sequencing the cDNA could make cells with high TCR expression show up more than they should. Insertions at VDJ junctions were less frequent in type 1 diabetes patients. These patients also deleted more nucleotides at the same junctions. There was a moderate but significant shortening of TCRB CDR3s in all four CD4+ subsets of Type 1 diabetes patients.

Trimming took 0 bases from V and 7 from J, leaving 19 bases between them. The CDR3 is 17 amino acids. Per the germline V gene, CDR1 is SGHDT and CDR2 is YYEEEE. As regards this clone: Its target is unknown.

cDNA synthesis used the whole RNA isolate, giving expressed TCRB sequences. Some clones are missing from TCRdb's copy, which holds only in-frame ones; the method was immunoSEQ multiplex PCR. The table records 900,000 or so clones, under 20% of them present only once. The receptor was isolated from a woman aged 18-29 years in good health. The chain carries TRBV5-6 and TRBJ2-2, with D possibly TRBD2 on 6 matching bases. Sequencing input: naive CD4+ T cells from blood. CDR3 amino acids: CASSLGLIADSHGELFF. DNA of the CDR3: TGTGCCAGCAGCTTGGGCCTAATAGCGGACTCTCACGGGGAGCTGTTTTTT.